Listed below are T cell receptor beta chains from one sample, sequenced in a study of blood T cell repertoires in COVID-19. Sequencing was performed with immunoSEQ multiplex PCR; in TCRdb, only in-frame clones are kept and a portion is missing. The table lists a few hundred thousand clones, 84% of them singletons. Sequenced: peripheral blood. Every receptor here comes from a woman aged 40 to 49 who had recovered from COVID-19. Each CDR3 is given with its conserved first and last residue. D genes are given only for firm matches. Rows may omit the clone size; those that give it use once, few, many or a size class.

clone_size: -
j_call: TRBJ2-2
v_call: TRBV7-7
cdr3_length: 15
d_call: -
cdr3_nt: TGTGCCAGCAGCCTAGGCAGGGAAGGCACCGGGGAGCTGTTTTTT
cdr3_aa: CASSLGREGTGELFF

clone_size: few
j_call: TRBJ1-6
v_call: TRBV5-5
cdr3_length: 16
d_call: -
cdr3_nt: TGTGCCAGCAGCTTAGTACAGGGCGGCTATAATTCACCCCTCCACTTT
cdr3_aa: CASSLVQGGYNSPLHF

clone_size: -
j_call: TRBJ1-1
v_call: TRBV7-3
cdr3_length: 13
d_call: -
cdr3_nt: TGTGCCAGCAGCTCCGCGGCTCAGACTGAAGCTTTCTTT
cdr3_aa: CASSSAAQTEAFF

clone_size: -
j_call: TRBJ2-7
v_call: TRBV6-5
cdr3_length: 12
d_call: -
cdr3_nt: TGTGCCAGCAGTTCACTGTCTTTCAAGCAGTACTTC
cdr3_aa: CASSSLSFKQYF

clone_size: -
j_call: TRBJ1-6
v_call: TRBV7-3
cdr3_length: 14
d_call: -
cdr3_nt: TGTGCCAGCAGCGTAGGACAGTTTAATTCACCCCTCCACTTT
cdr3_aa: CASSVGQFNSPLHF

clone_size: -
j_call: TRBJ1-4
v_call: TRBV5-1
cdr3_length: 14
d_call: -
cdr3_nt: TGCGCCAGCAGCGGGGGCGCAACTAATGAAAAACTGTTTTTT
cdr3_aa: CASSGGATNEKLFF

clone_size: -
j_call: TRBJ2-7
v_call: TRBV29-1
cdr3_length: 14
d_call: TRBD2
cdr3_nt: TGCAGCGTCTCCGGGGGGGAGTTCTCCTACGAGCAGTACTTC
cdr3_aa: CSVSGGEFSYEQYF

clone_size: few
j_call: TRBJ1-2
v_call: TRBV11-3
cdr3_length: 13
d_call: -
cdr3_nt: TGTGCCAGCAGCTTAGTCCACATGGATGGCTACACCTTC
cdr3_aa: CASSLVHMDGYTF

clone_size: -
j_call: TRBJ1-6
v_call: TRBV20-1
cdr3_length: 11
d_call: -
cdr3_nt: TGCAGTGCCCAGGGTTATTCACCCCTCCACTTT
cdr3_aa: CSAQGYSPLHF

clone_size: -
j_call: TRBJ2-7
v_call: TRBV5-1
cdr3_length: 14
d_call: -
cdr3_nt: TGCGCCAGCAGCTTGGCCCCTGGCAATTTGGAGCAGTACTTC
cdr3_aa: CASSLAPGNLEQYF

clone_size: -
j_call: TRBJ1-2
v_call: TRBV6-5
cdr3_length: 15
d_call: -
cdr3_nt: TGTGCCAGCAGTCCCGTAGGAGTTAAGGTAGTGGGCTACACCTTC
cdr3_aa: CASSPVGVKVVGYTF

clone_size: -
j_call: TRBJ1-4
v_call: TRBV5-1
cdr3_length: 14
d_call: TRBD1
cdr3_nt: TGCGCCAGCAGCCAAGACAGGGGTGCACCGCAACTGTTTTTT
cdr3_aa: CASSQDRGAPQLFF

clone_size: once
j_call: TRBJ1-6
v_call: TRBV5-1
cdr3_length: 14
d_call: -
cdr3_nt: TGCGCCAGCAGCTTGGGGAGCCAGGGATCACCCCTCCACTTT
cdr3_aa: CASSLGSQGSPLHF

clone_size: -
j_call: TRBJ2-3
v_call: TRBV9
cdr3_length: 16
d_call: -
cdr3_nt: TGTGCCAGCAGCGTGACAGAGAATCAAAGCACAGATACGCAGTATTTT
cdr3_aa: CASSVTENQSTDTQYF

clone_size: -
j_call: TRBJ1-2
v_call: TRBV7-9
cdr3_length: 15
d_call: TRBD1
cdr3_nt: TGTGCCAGCCCAATACAGGGGAGTCCTAACTATGGCTACACCTTC
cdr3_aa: CASPIQGSPNYGYTF

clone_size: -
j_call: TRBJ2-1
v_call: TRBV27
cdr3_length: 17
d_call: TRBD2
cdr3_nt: TGTGCCAGCAGTTTCCGCCGGACTAGCGGCTTTGGTAATGAGCAGTTCTTC
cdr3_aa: CASSFRRTSGFGNEQFF

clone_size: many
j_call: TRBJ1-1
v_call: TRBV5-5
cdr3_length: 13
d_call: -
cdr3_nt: TGTGCCAGCAGGCGGGACCTGAACACTGAAGCTTTCTTT
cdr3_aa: CASRRDLNTEAFF

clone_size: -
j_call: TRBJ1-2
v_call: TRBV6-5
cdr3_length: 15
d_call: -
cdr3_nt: TGTGCCAGCACCTCAACAGGGAGATCTAACTATGGCTACACCTTC
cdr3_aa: CASTSTGRSNYGYTF

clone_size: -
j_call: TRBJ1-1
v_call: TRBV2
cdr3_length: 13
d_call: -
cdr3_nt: TGTGCCAGCAGGGATGACAGGAACACTGAAGCTTTCTTT
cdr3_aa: CASRDDRNTEAFF

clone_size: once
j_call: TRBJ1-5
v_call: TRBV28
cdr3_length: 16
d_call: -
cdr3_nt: TGTGCCAGCAGTTTATGGCAGGGTGTTCCCAATCAGCCCCAGCATTTT
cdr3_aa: CASSLWQGVPNQPQHF

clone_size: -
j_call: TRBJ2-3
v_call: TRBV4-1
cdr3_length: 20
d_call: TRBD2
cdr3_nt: TGCGCCAGCAGCCAAGGCCTTCTCCCTGGCGGGGGGGTCAGCACAGATACGCAGTATTTT
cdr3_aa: CASSQGLLPGGGVSTDTQYF

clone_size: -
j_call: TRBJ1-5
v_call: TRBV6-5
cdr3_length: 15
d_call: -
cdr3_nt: TGTGCCAGCAGCCCGACAGAGTCTAGCAATCAGCCCCAGCATTTT
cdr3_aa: CASSPTESSNQPQHF

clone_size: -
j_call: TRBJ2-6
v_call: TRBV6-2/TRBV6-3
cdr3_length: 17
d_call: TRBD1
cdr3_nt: TGTGCCAGCAGTCGGGACAGGCCCGCCTCTGGGGCCAACGTCCTGACTTTC
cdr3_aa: CASSRDRPASGANVLTF

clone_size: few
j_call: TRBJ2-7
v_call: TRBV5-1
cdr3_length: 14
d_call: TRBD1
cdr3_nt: TGCGCCAGCAGCTTGGGGCAGGGGGCCTACGAGCAGTACTTC
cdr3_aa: CASSLGQGAYEQYF

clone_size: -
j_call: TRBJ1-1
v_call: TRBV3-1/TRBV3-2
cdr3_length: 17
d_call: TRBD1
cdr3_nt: TGTGCCAGCAGCCAGAGCCCCCTTAGGGGGCCTAACACTGAAGCTTTCTTT
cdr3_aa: CASSQSPLRGPNTEAFF

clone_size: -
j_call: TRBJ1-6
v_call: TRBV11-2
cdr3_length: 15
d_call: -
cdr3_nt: TGTGCCAGCAGCAGGGGCCCCGGTGGGAATTCACCCCTCCACTTT
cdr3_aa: CASSRGPGGNSPLHF

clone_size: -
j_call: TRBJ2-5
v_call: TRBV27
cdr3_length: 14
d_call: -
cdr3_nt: TGTGCCAGCAGTTTGACGGACTCGAGCACGACCCAGTACTTC
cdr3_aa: CASSLTDSSTTQYF

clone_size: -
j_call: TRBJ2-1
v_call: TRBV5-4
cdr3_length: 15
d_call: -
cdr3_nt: TGTGCCAGCAACCAAAAGGCAGGGGATGGAGATGAGCAGTTCTTC
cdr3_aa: CASNQKAGDGDEQFF

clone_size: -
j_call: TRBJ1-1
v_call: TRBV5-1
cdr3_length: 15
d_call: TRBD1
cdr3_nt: TGCGCCAGCAGCCCGGGACAGGGGATTGTCACTGAAGCTTTCTTT
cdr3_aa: CASSPGQGIVTEAFF

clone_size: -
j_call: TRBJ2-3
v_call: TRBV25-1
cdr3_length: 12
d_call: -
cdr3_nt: TGTGCCAGCAGCAGGGGCACAGATACGCAGTATTTT
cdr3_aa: CASSRGTDTQYF

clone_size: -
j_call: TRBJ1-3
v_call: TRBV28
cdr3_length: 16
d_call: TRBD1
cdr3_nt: TGTGCCAGCAGTGGAGCAGGGGGCCCGGGTGGAAACACCATATATTTT
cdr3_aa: CASSGAGGPGGNTIYF

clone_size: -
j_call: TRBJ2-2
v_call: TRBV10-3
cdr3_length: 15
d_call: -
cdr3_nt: TGTGCCATCAGTGGCGGCAGGGCGAACACCGGGGAGCTGTTTTTT
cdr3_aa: CAISGGRANTGELFF

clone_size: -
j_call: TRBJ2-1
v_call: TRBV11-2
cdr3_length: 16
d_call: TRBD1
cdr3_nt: TGTGCCAGCAGTCATGCCTCCGGGACAGGGTCAAATGAGCAGTTCTTC
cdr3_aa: CASSHASGTGSNEQFF

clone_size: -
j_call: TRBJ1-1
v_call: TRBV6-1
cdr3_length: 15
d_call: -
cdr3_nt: TGTGCCAGCAGTGAGGTAAGGGGTCTAGACACTGAAGCTTTCTTT
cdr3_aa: CASSEVRGLDTEAFF

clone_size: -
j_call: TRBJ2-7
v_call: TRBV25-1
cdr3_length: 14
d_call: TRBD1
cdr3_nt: TGTGCCAGCAGCCCAGACAGGGGCCTCGGCGAGCAGTACTTC
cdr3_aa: CASSPDRGLGEQYF

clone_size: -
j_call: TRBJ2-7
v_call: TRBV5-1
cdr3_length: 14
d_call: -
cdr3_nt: TGCGCCAGCAGCTTGGCCGGCGGCCCCTACGAGCAGTACTTC
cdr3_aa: CASSLAGGPYEQYF

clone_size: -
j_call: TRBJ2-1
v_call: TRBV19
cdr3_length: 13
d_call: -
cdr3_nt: TGTGCCATTCAGGGAGGATCCTACAATGAGCAGTTCTTC
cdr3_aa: CAIQGGSYNEQFF

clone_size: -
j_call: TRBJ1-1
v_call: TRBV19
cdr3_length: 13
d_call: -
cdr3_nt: TGTGCCAGTAGTCCCCCCGAGGGCCTGGGAGCTTTCTTT
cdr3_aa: CASSPPEGLGAFF

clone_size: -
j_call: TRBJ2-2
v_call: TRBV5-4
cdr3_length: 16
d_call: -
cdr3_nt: TGTGCCAGCAGCTTGGGGTCAGGATCGAACACCGGGGAGCTGTTTTTT
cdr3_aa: CASSLGSGSNTGELFF

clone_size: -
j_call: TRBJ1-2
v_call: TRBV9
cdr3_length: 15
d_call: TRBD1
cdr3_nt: TGTGCCAGCAGCGTAGGGGGGGGACAGGGATATGGCTACACCTTC
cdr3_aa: CASSVGGGQGYGYTF